This TCR beta chain was documented in a study of blood T cell repertoires in COVID-19. Background on the study: Spain, Italy and the United States supplied samples that represented acute and convalescent COVID-19. T cells, B-cell-depleted T cells, or PBMCs provided the cDNA or gDNA that served as material.

Trimming removed 3 bases from V and 1 base from J; junction bases left unmatched: 6. This CDR3 has 16 residues. CDR1 KGHSH and CDR2 LQKENI come from the germline V gene. Repertoires were generated with immunoSEQ multiplex PCR, while TCRdb's copy carries only in-frame clones and drops some. Here the sample spans 70,000 to 75,000 clones, 90% being singletons. This clonotype originated in a woman under 30 with acute or convalescent COVID-19. V usage is TRBV18 and J usage is TRBJ1-3; 7 bases are a match to TRBD1. Material: peripheral blood. The CDR3 loop reads CASSPGTASSGNTIYF. The CDR3 nucleotides are TGTGCCAGCTCACCGGGGACAGCCTCTTCTGGAAACACCATATATTTT.